These T cell receptor beta chains were read from a single sample in a study of regulatory T cells in long-lasting Graves disease. Via MiXCR, TCRdb re-called the multiplex PCR reads, giving one row per CDR3 protein. The data hold some 430,000 distinct CDR3 sequences, with 20% to 25% observed a single time. Sequences were derived from peripheral blood mononuclear cells (PBMCs), sampled when the disease was refractory, from a patient treated with antithyroid drugs. The receptors derive from a female donor with Graves disease. CDR3s include the opening cysteine and the closing phenylalanine or tryptophan. Fields, in order: clone size, D gene, V gene, J gene, CDR3 DNA, CDR3 protein. A D gene is named only where the DNA matches it firmly. Expanded clones get a size class; other rows say once, few or many, or leave the size out.

size: NA
D: NA
V: TRBV19
J: TRBJ1-5
DNA: TGTGCCAGTAGTATCGGGGTCGGCGATCAGCCCCAGCATTTT
CDR3: CASSIGVGDQPQHF

size: NA
D: TRBD1
V: TRBV5-1
J: TRBJ2-7
DNA: TGCGCCAGCAGCTTGGGGGACAGATACTACGAGCAGTACTTC
CDR3: CASSLGDRYYEQYF

size: NA
D: NA
V: TRBV7-9
J: TRBJ1-1
DNA: TGTGCCAGCAGCTCCGTACAGGGTTGGGACACTGAAGCTTTCTTT
CDR3: CASSSVQGWDTEAFF

size: many
D: TRBD2
V: TRBV28
J: TRBJ2-3
DNA: TGTGCCAGCAGCCCGAGAGGGGGAGTTACTAGCGGGGAGAGAGATACGCAGTATTTT
CDR3: CASSPRGGVTSGERDTQYF

size: many
D: NA
V: TRBV5-1
J: TRBJ2-7
DNA: TGTGCCAGCAGCCCACAGGACTACGAGCAGTACTTC
CDR3: CASSPQDYEQYF

size: NA
D: NA
V: TRBV15
J: TRBJ1-1
DNA: TGTGCCACCAGCAGACGAGCAGGGAGTGGTTCTGAAGCTTTCTTT
CDR3: CATSRRAGSGSEAFF

size: NA
D: TRBD2
V: TRBV3-1
J: TRBJ2-3
DNA: TGTGCCAGCAGCCAAGGGAACTCGGGACTAGCTTCGGATACGCAGTATTTT
CDR3: CASSQGNSGLASDTQYF

size: NA
D: NA
V: TRBV29-1
J: TRBJ1-2
DNA: TGCAGCGTTGGGGGGCTCGGTGGCTACACCTTC
CDR3: CSVGGLGGYTF

size: NA
D: TRBD1
V: TRBV6-1
J: TRBJ1-2
DNA: TGTGCCAGCACCAATCTCTTCGACAGGGAGGTCAATGGCTACACCTTC
CDR3: CASTNLFDREVNGYTF

size: NA
D: TRBD2
V: TRBV28
J: TRBJ2-2
DNA: TGTGCCAGCAGCGGGCCGGGACTAGCGGATGGGGGCGGGGAGCTGTTTTTT
CDR3: CASSGPGLADGGGELFF

size: NA
D: NA
V: TRBV7-9
J: TRBJ2-2
DNA: TGTGCCAGCAGCTTACGGATCGGGACCCGGGCCGGGGAGCTGTTTTTT
CDR3: CASSLRIGTRAGELFF

size: NA
D: NA
V: TRBV9
J: TRBJ1-6
DNA: TGTGCCAGCACCTTGGACCCCTCCTATAATTCACCCCTCCACTTT
CDR3: CASTLDPSYNSPLHF

size: few
D: TRBD1
V: TRBV20-1
J: TRBJ2-4
DNA: TGCAGTGCTACCCGGGACAGCTCCAAAAACATTCAGTACTTC
CDR3: CSATRDSSKNIQYF

size: NA
D: NA
V: TRBV7-2
J: TRBJ2-1
DNA: TGTGCCAGCAGCCCTAGATTCGGGAGTGGCTATGAGCAGTTCTTC
CDR3: CASSPRFGSGYEQFF

size: NA
D: NA
V: TRBV5-1
J: TRBJ2-2
DNA: TGCGCCAGCAGCTTGATGGGAATAGACGGGGAGCTGTTTTTT
CDR3: CASSLMGIDGELFF

size: NA
D: NA
V: TRBV6-1
J: TRBJ1-2
DNA: TGTGCCAGCAATGAAGGGAGCGGGGGCTATGGCTACACCTTC
CDR3: CASNEGSGGYGYTF

size: NA
D: NA
V: TRBV6-2/TRBV6-3
J: TRBJ1-1
DNA: TGTGCCAGCAGTTCCAATGGGGGGAACACTGAAGCTTTCTTT
CDR3: CASSSNGGNTEAFF

size: NA
D: NA
V: TRBV10-3
J: TRBJ1-1
DNA: TGTGCCATCGGATGGGACACTGAAGCTTTCTTT
CDR3: CAIGWDTEAFF

size: many
D: TRBD1
V: TRBV4-3
J: TRBJ2-7
DNA: TGCGCCAGCAGCCAAGGGACAGGTCCCTACGAGCAGTACTTC
CDR3: CASSQGTGPYEQYF

size: few
D: NA
V: TRBV6-2/TRBV6-3
J: TRBJ2-2
DNA: TGTGCCAGCAGTTCGGGACAAGAGGTCACCGGGGAGCTGTTTTTT
CDR3: CASSSGQEVTGELFF

size: few
D: NA
V: TRBV12-3/TRBV12-4
J: TRBJ1-3
DNA: TGTGCCAGCAGCCCCAAAACCAGATCTGGAAACACCATATATTTT
CDR3: CASSPKTRSGNTIYF

size: few
D: NA
V: TRBV7-2
J: TRBJ1-2
DNA: TGTGCCAGCAGGTTGGTCCTCGGTTATGGCTACACCTTC
CDR3: CASRLVLGYGYTF